The T cell receptor beta chain under discussion was sequenced for a study of T cells after yellow fever vaccination. TCRdb itself ran the 5' RACE reads through MiXCR, one entry per CDR3 protein. The data hold about 240,000 distinct CDR3 sequences, with less than 9% observed a single time. The sequences come from CD4+ T cells sorted from PBMCs, collected 15 days after the yellow fever booster vaccination. This TCR derives from a man aged 25-45 years who received the YFV17D yellow fever vaccine.

Written as DNA, the CDR3 is TGTGCCAGCAGTTTACGGGGTGTCTCTGAAGCTTTCTTT. Protein sequence: CASSLRGVSEAFF. The chain combines TRBV27 with TRBJ1-1; no reliable D call. This CDR3 is built from 13 residues. With 2 bases removed from V and 6 bases from J, the gap between germline ends came to 10 bases. Germline CDR1 is MNHEY and CDR2 is SMNVEV (reference sequence).